Each of the 9 T cell receptor beta chains below was sequenced from the same sample in a study of T cells in Graves' hyperthyroidism and ophthalmopathy (dated by TCRdb to the late 2010s). Libraries were constructed by multiplex PCR. These reads were obtained on an Illumina HiSeq 2000. TCR beta CDR3 regions were amplified from RNA transcripts. A first-round RT-PCR of the TCR CDR3 used the HTBI primer set with the Qiagen OneStep RT-PCR kit. Clones were called with MiXCR by TCRdb after fastp trimmed the public reads at Q25, and only in-frame beta chains were retained. Every entry covers one CDR3 protein and lists the most common genes and DNA from its rows. For this sample the table gives over 550,000 distinct CDR3 sequences, of which 16% were detected only once. The ten largest make up 15% to 20% of the sample. The specimen was blood. The receptors shown here come from a woman under 30 with Graves' hyperthyroidism.

The chain has TRBV29-1 and TRBJ1-5; perhaps TRBD1 as D (5 bases). Germline loops: CDR1 SQVTM, CDR2 ANQGSEA. CDR3 length: 11 amino acids. Deletions cut 4 bases from V and 11 bases from J, with 12 bases between. DNA for the CDR3: TGCAGCGTTGGGGAATGGGGGGCCCAGCATTTT. It translates to CSVGEWGAQHF.

The chain has TRBV13 and TRBJ2-1, with TRBD2 identical over 11 bases. Germline CDR1 PRHDT, CDR2 FYEKMQ (reference sequence). This CDR3 comprises 15 residues. The V segment lost 2 bases and the J segment 9 bases; nucleotides outside the gene matches: 6. The CDR3 protein is CASSLTSGRMAEQFF. The CDR3, as DNA: TGTGCCAGCAGCTTAACTAGCGGGAGAATGGCTGAGCAGTTCTTC. Complete variable domain (other parts from reference TRBV13 and TRBJ2-1): AAGVIQSPRHLIKEKRETATLKCYPIPRHDTVYWYQQGPGQDPQFLISFYEKMQSDKGSIPDRFSAQQFSDYHSELNMSSLELGDSALYFCASSLTSGRMAEQFFGPGTRLTVL.

This clonotype appeared many times. The genes are TRBV20-1 and TRBJ2-3; TRBD1 agrees at 10 bases. The CDR3 is 14 residues long. Germline assignment: CDR1 DFQATT and CDR2 SNEGSKA (reference sequence). V was pared by 6 bases and J by 3 bases, with 6 bases of the junction left unmatched. CDR3 protein: CSARQGASTDTQYF. The CDR3 nucleotides read TGCAGTGCCCGACAGGGGGCCTCGACAGATACGCAGTATTTT.

In its sample, this clonotype was seen many times. J is TRBJ2-7 and V is TRBV28; the D gene is possibly TRBD2 (5 bases). Trimming pared 7 bases from V and 3 bases from J, leaving 13 bases between. Germline values: CDR1 MDHEN, CDR2 SYDVKM. This CDR3 is 13 amino acids long. CDR3 sequence reads: CASIWGEIYEQYF. CDR3 coding DNA: TGTGCCAGCATTTGGGGAGAAATCTACGAGCAGTACTTC. The variable domain in full, completed from reference TRBV28 and TRBJ2-7, reads DVKVTQSSRYLVKRTGEKVFLECVQDMDHENMFWYRQDPGLGLRLIYFSYDVKMKEKGDIPEGYSVSREKKERFSLILESASTNQTSMYLCASIWGEIYEQYFGPGTRLTVT.

This clonotype was seen repeatedly, ten times or more. V and J are TRBV5-1 and TRBJ2-1; possibly TRBD1 or TRBD2 for D (6 bases each). The V gene's germline CDR1 is SGHRS and CDR2 YFSETQ. CDR3 length: 14 residues. Trimming stripped 0 bases from V and 9 bases from J, with 13 bases between. CDR3 in amino acids: CASSLAWGAVEQFF. The CDR3 region has the DNA TGCGCCAGCAGCTTGGCCTGGGGGGCAGTTGAGCAGTTCTTC. Filled out from reference TRBV5-1 and TRBJ2-1, the complete variable domain reads KAGVTQTPRYLIKTRGQQVTLSCSPISGHRSVSWYQQTPGQGLQFLFEYFSETQRNKGNFPGRFSGRQFSNSRSEMNVSTLELGDSALYLCASSLAWGAVEQFFGPGTRLTVL.

This rearrangement joins TRBV29-1 to TRBJ2-2; no definite D call. The V and J ends lost 7 bases and 5 bases respectively, with 11 bases between them. The length of the CDR3 is 12 residues. Germline loops: CDR1 SQVTM, CDR2 ANQGSEA. This chain's CDR3 is CSGGTRTGELFF. CDR3 in DNA: TGCAGCGGAGGTACCCGGACCGGGGAGCTGTTTTTT.

This clonotype was seen a few times. This chain connects TRBV6-1 to TRBJ1-5; TRBD1 is a possible D gene (6 bases). Germline assignment: CDR1 MNHNS and CDR2 SASEGT. The CDR3 consists of 15 residues. V was cut by 5 bases and J by 0 bases, with 11 bases left in between. The chain's CDR3 is CASSREGGSNQPQHF. The CDR3 DNA reads as TGTGCCAGCAGTAGGGAGGGGGGTAGCAATCAGCCCCAGCATTTT.

There are a few counts of this clonotype. The chain combines TRBV19 with TRBJ1-6; D is ambiguous. The CDR3 covers 16 residues. With 1 base removed from V and 9 bases from J, the gap between germline ends came to 16 bases. Looked up from germline, CDR1 is LNHDA and CDR2 is SQIVND (reference sequence). The CDR3 loop is CASSIAPGAVGSPLHF. CDR3 in DNA: TGTGCCAGTAGTATAGCCCCAGGCGCGGTAGGTTCACCCCTCCACTTT.

This chain joins TRBV11-2 and TRBJ2-1, with TRBD1 identical over 8 bases. Germline assignment: CDR1 SGHAT and CDR2 FQNNGV. The ends lost 6 bases at V and 5 bases at J; junction bases unmatched: 9. The CDR3 is made up of 15 amino acids. The CDR3 nucleotides are TGTGCCAGCAGTCGACAGGGGAATCCAAACAATGAGCAGTTCTTC. This translates into CASSRQGNPNNEQFF.